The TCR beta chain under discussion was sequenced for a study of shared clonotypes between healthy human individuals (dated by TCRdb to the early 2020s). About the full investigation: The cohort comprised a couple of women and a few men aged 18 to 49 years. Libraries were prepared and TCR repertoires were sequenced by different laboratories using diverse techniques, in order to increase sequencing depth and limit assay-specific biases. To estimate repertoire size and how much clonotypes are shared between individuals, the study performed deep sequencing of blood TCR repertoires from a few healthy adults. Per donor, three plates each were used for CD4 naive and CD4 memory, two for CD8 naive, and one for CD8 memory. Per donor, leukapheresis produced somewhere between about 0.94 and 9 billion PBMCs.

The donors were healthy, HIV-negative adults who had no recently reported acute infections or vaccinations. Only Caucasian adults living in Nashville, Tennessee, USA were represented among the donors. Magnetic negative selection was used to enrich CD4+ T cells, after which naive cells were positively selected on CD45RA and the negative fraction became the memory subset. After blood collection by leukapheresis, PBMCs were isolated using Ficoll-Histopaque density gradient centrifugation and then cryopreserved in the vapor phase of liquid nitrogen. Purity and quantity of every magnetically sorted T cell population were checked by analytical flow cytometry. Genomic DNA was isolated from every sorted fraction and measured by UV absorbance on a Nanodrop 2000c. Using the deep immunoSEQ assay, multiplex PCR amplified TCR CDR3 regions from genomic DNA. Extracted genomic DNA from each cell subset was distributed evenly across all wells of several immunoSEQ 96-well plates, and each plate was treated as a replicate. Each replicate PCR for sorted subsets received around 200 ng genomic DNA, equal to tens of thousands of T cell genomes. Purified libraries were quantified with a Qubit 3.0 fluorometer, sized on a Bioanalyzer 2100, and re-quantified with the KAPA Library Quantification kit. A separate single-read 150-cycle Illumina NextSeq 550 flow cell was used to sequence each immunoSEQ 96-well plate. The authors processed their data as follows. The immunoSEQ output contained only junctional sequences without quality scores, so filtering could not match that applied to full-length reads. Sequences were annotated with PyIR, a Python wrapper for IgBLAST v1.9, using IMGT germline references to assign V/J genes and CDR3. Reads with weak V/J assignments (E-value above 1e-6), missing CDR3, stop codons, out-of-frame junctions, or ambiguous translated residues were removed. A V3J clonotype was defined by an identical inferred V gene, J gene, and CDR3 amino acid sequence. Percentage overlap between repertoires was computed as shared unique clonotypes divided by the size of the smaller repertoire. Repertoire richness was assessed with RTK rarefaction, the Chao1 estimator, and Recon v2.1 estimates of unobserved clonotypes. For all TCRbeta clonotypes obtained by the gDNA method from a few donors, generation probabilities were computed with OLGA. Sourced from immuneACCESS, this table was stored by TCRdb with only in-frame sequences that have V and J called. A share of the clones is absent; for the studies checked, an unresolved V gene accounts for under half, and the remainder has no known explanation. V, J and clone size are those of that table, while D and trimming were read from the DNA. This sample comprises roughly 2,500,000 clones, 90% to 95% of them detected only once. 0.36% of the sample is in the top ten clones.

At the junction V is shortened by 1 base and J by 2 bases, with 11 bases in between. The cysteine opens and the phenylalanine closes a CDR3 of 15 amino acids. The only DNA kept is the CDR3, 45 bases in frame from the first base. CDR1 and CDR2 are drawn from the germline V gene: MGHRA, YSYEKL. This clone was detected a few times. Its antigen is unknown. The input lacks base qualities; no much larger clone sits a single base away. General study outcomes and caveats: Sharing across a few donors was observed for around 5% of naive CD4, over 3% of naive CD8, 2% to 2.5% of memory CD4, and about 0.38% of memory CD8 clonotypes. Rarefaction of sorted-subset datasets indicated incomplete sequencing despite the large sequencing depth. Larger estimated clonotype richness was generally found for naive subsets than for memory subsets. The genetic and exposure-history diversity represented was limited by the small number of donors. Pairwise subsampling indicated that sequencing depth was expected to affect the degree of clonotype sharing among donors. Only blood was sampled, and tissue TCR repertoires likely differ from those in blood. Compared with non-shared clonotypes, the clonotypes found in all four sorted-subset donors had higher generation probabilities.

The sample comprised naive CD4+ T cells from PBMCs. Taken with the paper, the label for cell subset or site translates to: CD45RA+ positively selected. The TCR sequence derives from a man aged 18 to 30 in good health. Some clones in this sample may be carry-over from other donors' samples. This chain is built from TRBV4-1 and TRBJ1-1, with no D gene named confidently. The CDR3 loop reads CASSQVPAPNTEAFF. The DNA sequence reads TGCGCCAGCAGCCAAGTCCCGGCCCCTAACACTGAAGCTTTCTTT.